The next 9 T cell receptor beta chains were all read from a single sample in a study of T cell repertoires in cytomegalovirus infection. TCRdb processed the reads anew with MiXCR; each CDR3 protein has one entry. The sample yields approximately 260,000 distinct CDR3 sequences, about a sixth seen once. Sequenced sample: CD8+ T cells from PBMCs. These TCRs come from a human donor in good health (CMV status not recorded). Some clones in this sample may be carry-over from other donors' samples.

This rearrangement joins TRBV12-3 or TRBV12-4 to TRBJ2-3; TRBD1 agrees at 12 bases. V dropped 5 bases and J dropped 4; count of bases not matched to a gene: 4. The CDR3 extends over 15 amino acids. This CDR3 reads CASSTGTGGSDTQYF. The CDR3 bases are TGTGCCAGCAGTACCGGGACAGGGGGCTCAGATACGCAGTATTTT.

This clonotype appeared a few times. This sequence joins TRBV14 and TRBJ1-2; the match to TRBD1 covers 7 bases. Germline-derived CDR1 and CDR2 are SGHDN and FVKESK. This CDR3 is built from 12 residues. The V gene end was trimmed by 4 bases and the J gene end by 8 bases; junction bases not matched to a gene: 4. The DNA for the CDR3 is TGTGCCAGCAGCCTAGGGACAGAAGGCTACACCTTC. The encoded protein is CASSLGTEGYTF.

The rearrangement uses TRBV12-3 or TRBV12-4 and TRBJ2-3; 10 bases agree with TRBD1. The CDR3 runs to 17 residues. J lost 3 bases, V lost 4 bases, and 10 bases had no gene match. DNA for the CDR3: TGTGCCAGCAGTTCCACGCCTGAGGACAGGGGGACAGATACGCAGTATTTT. This codes for CASSSTPEDRGTDTQYF.

The V gene is TRBV20-1, the J gene TRBJ2-7; unclear D gene. Deletions cut 3 bases from V and 5 bases from J, with 8 bases between. Germline V CDR1 and CDR2: DFQATT, SNEGSKA (reference sequence). The CDR3 contains 11 residues. The CDR3 bases are TGCAGTGCTAGTACCGAGGACGAGCAGTACTTC. The encoded protein is CSASTEDEQYF.

This clonotype was seen a few times. J is TRBJ1-1 and V is TRBV2; D is uncertain. This CDR3 is built from 10 residues. From germline, CDR1 is SNHLY and CDR2 FYNNEI. The V end was cut by 8 bases, the J end by 4 bases, with 5 bases between. The CDR3: CASAATEAFF. The CDR3 region has the DNA TGTGCCAGCGCTGCCACTGAAGCTTTCTTT.

The V call is TRBV2, the J call TRBJ2-6; D is ambiguous. Looked up from germline, CDR1 is SNHLY and CDR2 is FYNNEI. The CDR3 is 17 residues long. The V and J ends lost 7 bases and 1 base respectively, with 17 bases between them. CDR3 loop: CASTGWVLESGANVLTF. As DNA, the CDR3 is TGTGCCAGCACTGGTTGGGTTTTAGAGTCTGGGGCCAACGTCCTGACTTTC.

A few counts support this clonotype. The J gene is TRBJ2-1, the V gene TRBV4-2; D unresolved. Per germline, CDR1 LGHNA and CDR2 YNFKEQ. The CDR3 loop spans 17 amino acids. Trimming removed 0 bases at V and 5 bases at J, with 17 bases between. DNA of the CDR3: TGTGCCAGCAGCCAAGATCAAATGGGGTTCTTAGACAATGAGCAGTTCTTC. This encodes CASSQDQMGFLDNEQFF.

The rearrangement uses TRBV12-3 or TRBV12-4 and TRBJ1-6, with D hard to call. With 6 bases removed from V and 0 bases from J, the gap between germline ends came to 21 bases. CDR3 length: 19 amino acids. The CDR3 region has the DNA TGTGCCAGCAGCTTTACACGGACGATTCTCTTCTCCTATAATTCACCCCTCCACTTT. Translated, it gives CASSFTRTILFSYNSPLHF.

This clonotype was seen repeatedly, ten times or more. V gene TRBV7-8 combines with J gene TRBJ2-7, with D hard to call. Trimming took off 1 base at V and 1 base at J, with 8 bases between the two ends. This CDR3 spans 14 amino acids. Germline V lookup: CDR1 SGHVS, CDR2 FQNEAQ. CDR3 in amino acids: CASSLGWGSYEQYF. The CDR3 region has the DNA TGTGCCAGCAGCTTAGGTTGGGGTTCCTACGAGCAGTACTTC. Full variable domain (remainder filled in from reference TRBV7-8 and TRBJ2-7): GAGVSQSPRYKVAKRGQDVALRCDPISGHVSLFWYQQALGQGPEFLTYFQNEAQLDKSGLPSDRFFAERPEGSVSTLKIQRTQQEDSAVYLCASSLGWGSYEQYFGPGTRLTVT.